This TCR beta chain was captured by sequencing in a study of T cells and Merkel cell carcinoma outcomes. Study-wide points: Merkel cell carcinoma outcomes were reportedly predicted by repertoire and T-cell density.

Note on this clone: Its antigen is not identified.

Libraries were prepared by immunoSEQ multiplex PCR; TCRdb keeps only in-frame clonotypes and omits some of them. The sample records approximately 12,000 clones, 95% to 96% being singletons. This CDR3 region has 14 residues. From germline, CDR1 is SNHLY and CDR2 FYNNEI. Trimming cost V 6 bases and J 1 base, with 13 bases left between them. The sequence came from a human donor with Merkel cell carcinoma. The chain joins TRBV2 to TRBJ2-7; D might be TRBD1 or TRBD2, each matching 5 bases. Sequenced material: tumor tissue from Merkel cell carcinoma. CDR3 coding DNA: TGTGCCAGCAGGTCTCGCGAGGGGTCCTACGAGCAGTACTTC. Protein: CASRSREGSYEQYF.